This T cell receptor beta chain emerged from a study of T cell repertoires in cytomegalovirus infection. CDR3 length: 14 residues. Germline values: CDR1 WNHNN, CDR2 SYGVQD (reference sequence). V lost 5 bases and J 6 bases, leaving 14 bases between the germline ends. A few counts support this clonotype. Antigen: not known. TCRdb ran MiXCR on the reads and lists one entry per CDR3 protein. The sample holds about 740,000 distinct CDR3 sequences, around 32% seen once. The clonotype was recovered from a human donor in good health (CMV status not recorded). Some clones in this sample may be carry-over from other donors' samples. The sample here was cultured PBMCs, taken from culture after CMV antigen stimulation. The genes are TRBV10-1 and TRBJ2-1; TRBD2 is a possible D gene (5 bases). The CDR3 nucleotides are TGCGCCAGCAGTCCCACTAGGGTGTTCAATGAGCAGTTCTTC. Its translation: CASSPTRVFNEQFF.